The 23 T cell receptor beta chains in this list originate from one sample, sequenced in a study of control samples from healthy donors and cancer patients. Here immunoSEQ multiplex PCR was the method, and the copy in TCRdb shows in-frame clones only, minus some. This table holds about 98,000 clones, about 79% found once. Source material: blood. These receptors were taken from a woman aged 25 to 39 in good health.

The chain employs TRBV11-3 and TRBJ1-2; D remains ambiguous. This CDR3 comprises 14 residues. Trimming took 5 bases from V and 5 from J, leaving 15 bases between them. The germline V gene has CDR1 SGHNT and CDR2 YENEEA. The CDR3 spells CASSSLRVRYGYTF. Written as DNA, the CDR3 is TGTGCCAGCAGCAGTCTAAGGGTGAGGTATGGCTACACCTTC.

The genes are TRBV19 and TRBJ1-5; D unresolved. Trimming took 3 bases from V and 6 from J, leaving 15 bases between them. The germline V gene encodes CDR1 LNHDA and CDR2 SQIVND (reference sequence). The CDR3 totals 15 residues. The CDR3 bases are TGTGCCAGTAGTATGGAGGTGACAATCTCTCAGCCCCAGCATTTT. Encoded protein: CASSMEVTISQPQHF.

The gene calls are TRBV3-1 (or the pseudogene TRBV3-2) and TRBJ2-3; 7 bases map to TRBD2. The CDR3 contains 17 residues. The germline CDR1 and CDR2 sequences are LGHDT and YNNKEL (reference sequence). The junction had 11 bases not matched to a gene; V was cut back by 3 bases and J by 2 bases. The DNA for the CDR3 is TGTGCCAGCAGCCATCCTATAGGGAGCGGGGACACAGATACGCAGTATTTT. This codes for CASSHPIGSGDTDTQYF.

This rearrangement joins TRBV29-1 to TRBJ2-7, with D hard to call. Deletions cut 7 bases from V and 4 bases from J, with 17 bases between. CDR1 and CDR2 from the germline V gene are SQVTM and ANQGSEA. This CDR3 comprises 13 residues. In nucleotides, the CDR3 is TGCAGCGCTGGGGATCGGGCGGCATACGAGCAGTACTTC. This sequence encodes CSAGDRAAYEQYF.

CDR3 DNA: TGTGCCAGCCTCCGGTTCGATGGTGAGCAGTTCTTC. This codes for CASLRFDGEQFF. This chain links TRBV12-3 or TRBV12-4 with TRBJ2-1, with no clear D. The CDR3 covers 12 residues. V gave up 8 bases and J gave up 9 bases, with 14 bases separating them.

J is TRBJ2-4 and V is TRBV13, with D perhaps TRBD1 or TRBD2 (6 bases each). The germline V and J ends were trimmed by 2 bases and 8 bases, with 13 bases remaining between them. The germline V gene has CDR1 PRHDT and CDR2 FYEKMQ (reference sequence). The length of the CDR3 is 14 residues. The CDR3 DNA sequence: TGTGCCAGCAGCTTATCGGGGGCGAGGGACATTCAGTACTTC. Translation gives CASSLSGARDIQYF.

This chain uses TRBV11-2 with TRBJ2-5, with D hard to call. CDR3 size: 15 residues. V was pared by 2 bases and J by 5 bases, with 15 bases between. Looked up from germline, CDR1 is SGHAT and CDR2 is FQNNGV. The CDR3 region is CASSLTGDSKETQYF. As DNA, the CDR3 is TGTGCCAGCAGCTTAACGGGTGACTCCAAGGAGACCCAGTACTTC.

There are a few counts of this clone. This chain uses TRBV15 with TRBJ2-1, with 8 bases that match TRBD2. The V and J ends lost 0 bases and 6 bases, in that order; junction bases with no gene match: 10. The CDR3 consists of 17 residues. Looked up from germline, CDR1 is LNHNV and CDR2 is YYDKDF (reference sequence). The CDR3 DNA is TGTGCCACCAGCAGAGACGGTATTAGCGGGGTTGGCAATGAGCAGTTCTTC. It is translated as CATSRDGISGVGNEQFF.

The chain links TRBV6-5 to TRBJ1-5, with 12 bases that match TRBD1. The CDR3 consists of 14 residues. Germline V gene sequence: CDR1 MNHEY, CDR2 SVGAGI. After removal of 7 bases from V and 16 bases from J, the junction contained 14 bases not matched to a gene. CDR3 sequence reads: CASIPGTGGPIVHF. CDR3 in DNA: TGTGCCAGCATCCCCGGGACAGGGGGCCCAATAGTACATTTT.

The J gene is TRBJ2-6, the V gene TRBV27, with TRBD1 matching over 9 bases. V lost 3 bases, J lost 4 bases, and 13 bases stayed unmatched. Germline CDR1 is MNHEY and CDR2 is SMNVEV (reference sequence). CDR3 length equals 19 residues. CDR3 in amino acids: CASSFISPGTGHGANVLTF. In DNA form, the CDR3 reads TGTGCCAGCAGTTTCATATCCCCGGGGACAGGGCACGGGGCCAACGTCCTGACTTTC.

The CDR3: CAISGQGIEAFF. The CDR3 nucleotides read TGTGCCATCAGTGGCCAGGGAATTGAAGCTTTCTTT. The chain recombines TRBV10-3 with TRBJ1-1, with a tentative D call TRBD1 (5 bases). Trimming removed 4 bases at V and 7 bases at J, with 10 bases between. This CDR3 has 12 amino acids. Per the germline V gene, CDR1 is ENHRY and CDR2 is SYGVKD.

The chain joins TRBV6-5 to TRBJ1-2; D uncertain. CDR3 length equals 13 residues. Looked up from germline, CDR1 is MNHEY and CDR2 is SVGAGI. The V gene lost 6 bases and the J gene lost 7 bases, with 15 bases spanning the gap. CDR3 residues: CASSKEGLVGYTF. The CDR3 nucleotides read TGTGCCAGCAGCAAGGAGGGCCTTGTTGGCTACACCTTC.

The chain couples TRBV29-1 to TRBJ1-1; possible D gene TRBD1, 6 bases. CDR1 is SQVTM and CDR2 is ANQGSEA in the germline V gene. CDR3 size: 13 residues. The V end was cut by 5 bases, the J end by 1 base, with 11 bases between. In DNA form, the CDR3 reads TGCAGCGTTAAATCAGGGGAGAACACTGAAGCTTTCTTT. Protein product: CSVKSGENTEAFF.

The chain joins TRBV20-1 to TRBJ2-2; no clear D gene. This CDR3 contains 11 residues. The V gene's germline CDR1 is DFQATT and CDR2 SNEGSKA (reference sequence). V was clipped by 3 bases and J by 7 bases, with 6 bases between them. The CDR3 here is CSASFFGELFF. CDR3 bases: TGCAGTGCTAGTTTTTTCGGGGAGCTGTTTTTT.

This clone was observed a few times. The chain links TRBV9 to TRBJ2-1, with 14 bases fitting TRBD2. CDR3 length equals 14 residues. The J segment lost 8 bases and the V segment lost 3 bases, leaving 1 base of the junction unmatched. Per the germline V gene, CDR1 is SGDLS and CDR2 is YYNGEE. CDR3 nucleotides: TGTGCCAGCAGCGCGACTAGCGGGGGGGATGAGCAGTTCTTC. This codes for CASSATSGGDEQFF. Full variable domain (outside the CDR3, taken from reference TRBV9 and TRBJ2-1): DSGVTQTPKHLITATGQRVTLRCSPRSGDLSVYWYQQSLDQGLQFLIQYYNGEERAKGNILERFSAQQFPDLHSELNLSSLELGDSALYFCASSATSGGDEQFFGPGTRLTVL.

CDR3 in amino acids: CASSLRPGVFLETQYF. CDR3 bases: TGCGCCAGCAGCTTGCGTCCGGGGGTTTTCTTAGAGACCCAGTACTTC. This chain uses TRBV5-1 with TRBJ2-5; possible D gene TRBD2, 6 bases. Germline V gives CDR1 SGHRS, CDR2 YFSETQ. The CDR3 is 16 amino acids. Trimming took 1 base from V and 4 from J, leaving 17 bases between them.

The chain couples TRBV12-3 or TRBV12-4 to TRBJ2-1; no clear D gene. Trimming took off 3 bases at V and 8 bases at J, with 8 bases between the two ends. The length of the CDR3 is 12 residues. CDR3: CASSFGRDEQFF. The CDR3 DNA sequence: TGTGCCAGCAGTTTTGGCAGAGATGAGCAGTTCTTC.

The chain employs TRBV12-5 and TRBJ2-1, with 8 bases aligning to TRBD1. Germline trimming cut 0 bases from V and 0 bases from J; bases unmatched to any gene: 7. CDR3 length: 18 residues. Looked up from germline, CDR1 is LGHNT and CDR2 is FRNRAP. CDR3 nucleotide sequence: TGTGCTAGTGGTTTGGTACAGGGGGTGGTAAGCTCCTACAATGAGCAGTTCTTC. It encodes CASGLVQGVVSSYNEQFF.

CDR3 bases: TGCGCCAGCAGCCGTAGCGGGGGAGACTTCTACAATGAGCAGTTCTTC. It encodes CASSRSGGDFYNEQFF. This sequence joins TRBV5-1 and TRBJ2-1; 9 nucleotides align to TRBD2. The trim removed 4 bases at V and 3 bases at J, leaving 8 bases unmatched. This CDR3 has 16 amino acids. Per germline, CDR1 SGHRS and CDR2 YFSETQ.

The chain carries TRBV19 and TRBJ2-7; D possibly uses TRBD1 or TRBD2 (5 bases each). The CDR3 loop spans 11 amino acids. The V gene's germline CDR1 is LNHDA and CDR2 SQIVND (reference sequence). Between the trimmed V and J ends, which lost 7 bases and 4 bases, there was a span of 8 bases. CDR3 amino acids: CASMGVYEQYF. The CDR3, as DNA: TGTGCCAGTATGGGGGTTTACGAGCAGTACTTC.

CDR3 in amino acids: CSALNVGHPFF. Written as DNA, the CDR3 is TGCAGTGCTCTAAATGTAGGACACCCGTTCTTC. The rearrangement links TRBV20-1 to TRBJ2-1; a weak D match, TRBD1 (5 bases). CDR3 length equals 11 residues. The germline CDR1 and CDR2 sequences are DFQATT and SNEGSKA (reference sequence). With 5 bases removed from V and 15 bases from J, the gap between germline ends came to 17 bases.

The V call is TRBV19, the J call TRBJ1-6; possibly TRBD1 for D (5 bases). There are 15 residues in the CDR3. Between the trimmed V and J ends, which lost 2 bases and 8 bases, there was a span of 13 bases. Germline V gene lookup returns CDR1 LNHDA and CDR2 SQIVND (reference sequence). The CDR3 sequence: CASSITGGEYSPLHF. The CDR3 region has the DNA TGTGCCAGTAGTATAACGGGGGGGGAATATTCACCCCTCCACTTT.

This clone was recorded only once. This sequence joins TRBV27 and TRBJ2-1; 7 bases match TRBD2. The CDR3 loop spans 14 amino acids. Losses at the gene ends were 6 bases for V and 3 bases for J; bases not matched to a gene: 5. The germline CDR1 and CDR2 sequences are MNHEY and SMNVEV (reference sequence). The CDR3 is CASSQLASYNEQFF. In DNA form, the CDR3 reads TGTGCCAGCAGCCAACTAGCGAGCTACAATGAGCAGTTCTTC.